One and the same sample provided the 11 T cell receptor beta chains below, sequenced in a study of blood T cell repertoires in COVID-19. TCRdb keeps only in-frame clones here, not all; method: immunoSEQ multiplex PCR. The table lists roughly 67,000 clones, 60% to 85% of them singletons. Sequencing was carried out using peripheral blood. Receptors were obtained from a human donor in a cohort sampled during active COVID-19.

The V gene is TRBV9, the J gene TRBJ2-7, with TRBD1 identical over 8 bases. The CDR3 covers 15 residues. Germline V CDR1 and CDR2: SGDLS, YYNGEE. J gave up 0 bases and V 4 bases, and 6 bases lay outside the gene matches. The CDR3 spells CASSPRTGNSYEQYF. CDR3 bases: TGTGCCAGCAGCCCAAGGACAGGGAACTCCTACGAGCAGTACTTC. Looking up the rest from reference TRBV9 and TRBJ2-7 gives the full variable domain: DSGVTQTPKHLITATGQRVTLRCSPRSGDLSVYWYQQSLDQGLQFLIQYYNGEERAKGNILERFSAQQFPDLHSELNLSSLELGDSALYFCASSPRTGNSYEQYFGPGTRLTVT.

This clone has only a few counts. The genes are TRBV19 and TRBJ1-4; D gene ambiguous. Germline V gives CDR1 LNHDA, CDR2 SQIVND (reference sequence). CDR3 length equals 15 residues. V dropped 4 bases and J dropped 5 bases, with 14 bases sitting between them. The CDR3 here is CASSTNWSGNEKLFF. For the CDR3, the DNA is TGTGCCAGTAGTACGAATTGGTCGGGAAATGAAAAACTGTTTTTT.

CDR3 in amino acids: CASSPSGGFNEKLFF. In DNA form, the CDR3 reads TGCGCCAGCAGCCCGTCGGGGGGATTTAATGAAAAACTGTTTTTT. V usage is TRBV4-1 and J usage is TRBJ1-4; possible D gene TRBD1, 5 bases. Germline values: CDR1 MGHRA, CDR2 YSYEKL. The ends were cut back, 4 bases at V and 4 bases at J, with 13 bases in the middle. This CDR3 is 15 amino acids long.

This clone was observed a single time. The chain employs TRBV12-3 or TRBV12-4 and TRBJ1-5, with D unresolved. The CDR3 length is 12 residues. V was trimmed by 3 bases and J by 5 bases, leaving 5 bases between them. CDR3 in DNA: TGTGCCAGCAGTTTCCTCGATCAGCCCCAGCATTTT. Amino acids: CASSFLDQPQHF.

The rearrangement uses TRBV4-1 and TRBJ2-7; the D gene is possibly TRBD2 (5 bases). Trimming took off 4 bases at V and 2 bases at J, with 21 bases between the two ends. In germline, CDR1 is MGHRA, CDR2 YSYEKL. The CDR3 is 17 residues long. CDR3 loop: CASSRFEGRITAYEQYF. The CDR3 DNA sequence: TGCGCCAGCAGCCGCTTTGAGGGCAGAATTACTGCCTACGAGCAGTACTTC.

In nucleotides, the CDR3 is TGTGCCACCAGTGATAACTTACAGGGAACCGGGGAGCTGTTTTTT. Residues: CATSDNLQGTGELFF. The chain carries TRBV24-1 and TRBJ2-2, with a possible D match to TRBD1 (6 bases). The CDR3 length is 15 residues. Germline V gives CDR1 KGHDR, CDR2 SFDVKD. Deletions cut 3 bases from V and 5 bases from J, with 12 bases between.

The chain is built from TRBV28 and TRBJ1-3; 10 positions match TRBD1. J was trimmed by 2 bases and V by 4 bases; bases with no gene match: 8. The germline CDR1 and CDR2 sequences are MDHEN and SYDVKM. The CDR3 is 17 amino acids. The CDR3 loop is CASSSYPGTGAGNTIYF. The CDR3 DNA reads as TGTGCCAGCAGTTCCTACCCCGGGACAGGGGCTGGAAACACCATATATTTT.

This clone occurred once. The chain carries TRBV7-2 and TRBJ2-1; 7 bases line up with TRBD2. Unmatched junction bases numbered 6, after V lost 4 bases and J lost 6 bases. The germline V gene encodes CDR1 SGHTA and CDR2 FQGNSA. The CDR3 covers 14 residues. The CDR3 sequence: CASSSQRGGNEQFF. DNA for the CDR3: TGTGCCAGCAGCTCTCAGCGGGGCGGCAATGAGCAGTTCTTC.

V and J are TRBV28 and TRBJ1-5; TRBD1 aligns across 9 bases. The CDR3 length is 15 residues. Trimming cost V 6 bases and J 8 bases; bases outside gene matches: 11. Germline V gene data show CDR1 as MDHEN and CDR2 as SYDVKM. The CDR3 DNA is TGTGCCAGCAGCCGGACGGGACAGGGTTTGAAGCCCCAGCATTTT. Residues: CASSRTGQGLKPQHF.

This clone was counted between two and nine times. V and J are TRBV2 and TRBJ1-2; D might be TRBD1 (5 bases). Germline V gene sequence: CDR1 SNHLY, CDR2 FYNNEI. Trimming stripped 9 bases from V and 4 bases from J, with 12 bases between. The CDR3 consists of 12 residues. The CDR3 sequence: CARNGDSYGYTF. The CDR3 nucleotides read TGTGCCAGAAATGGGGACTCCTATGGCTACACCTTC.

The chain joins TRBV4-1 to TRBJ2-1; D is possibly TRBD2 (6 bases). V was clipped by 1 base and J by 0 bases, with 10 bases between them. CDR1 is MGHRA and CDR2 is YSYEKL in the germline V gene. CDR3 size: 16 residues. The DNA for the CDR3 is TGCGCCAGCAGCCAAGGGGGGGACTTCTCCTACAATGAGCAGTTCTTC. Translation: CASSQGGDFSYNEQFF.